This TCR beta chain was sequenced in a study of regulatory T cells in long-lasting Graves disease. Sample time point: persistent/refractory GD, antithyroid drugs over 5 years with positive TRAb. PBMC-derived RNA was used for the TCR library. This CDR3 is 16 amino acids long. CDR1 DFQATT and CDR2 SNEGSKA come from the germline V gene (reference sequence). Trimming left V 2 bases short and J 3 bases short, with 17 bases between. In its sample, this clonotype was seen many times. Its antigen is unidentified. Broader study findings: Persistent disease preferred TRBV28, TRBJ1-2 and TRBJ2-5.

To make TCR beta libraries, researchers used iRepertoire HTBI primers and Arm-PCR of CDR3 regions. TCRdb re-called the multiplex PCR reads with MiXCR, one entry per CDR3 protein. The sample carries some 330,000 distinct CDR3 sequences, approximately 25% recorded once. The material sequenced was peripheral blood mononuclear cells (PBMCs), taken when the disease was refractory, from a patient treated with antithyroid drugs. This TCR derives from a woman aged 40 to 55 with Graves disease. The chain carries TRBV20-1 and TRBJ2-4; possibly TRBD2 for D (7 bases). CDR3 coding DNA: TGCAGTGCTAGATCGGGGGGCAGGGCAATCAAAAACATTCAGTACTTC. Translating gives CSARSGGRAIKNIQYF.